This TCR beta chain was recovered during a study of blood T cell repertoires in COVID-19 (dated by TCRdb to 2020 to 2022). Background for the entire study: Samples from collaborators originated in the United States, Italy and Spain and spanned both the acute and convalescent phases of COVID-19. Subjects who had been exposed to COVID-19, were actively infected with it, or had recovered from it provided the deeply sampled blood TCRbeta repertoires that made up the dataset. Where HLA class I and class II types were available, the types were taken from metadata supplied by the sample provider, not from assay-based typing. The prospective study material was composed of cDNA or gDNA derived from T cells, B-cell-depleted T cells, or PBMCs. Samples were obtained from the ongoing ImmuneRACE study (first 160 participants) and from 1,254 subjects provided by 6 global collaborators. Nearly every sample came with metadata listing a de-identified subject ID, COVID-19 status, age in years and sex. A freely available public database, intended as a resource for researchers studying the immune response to SARS-CoV-2, is where the repertoires were released.

About this clone: This receptor's antigen is unknown. Nothing much larger sits one base from this clone, and base qualities are not available.

Via the germline V gene, CDR1 is SGHRS and CDR2 YFSETQ. The CDR3 spans 15 residues, from the cysteine through the phenylalanine. Just CDR3 DNA is preserved here, 45 bases in frame from base 1. The junction shows trimming of 2 bases on V and 5 bases on J, plus 16 bases between the germline ends. Collaborating institutions collected whole blood in K2EDTA tubes following their own protocols. For TCRbeta analysis, collaborators shipped samples as frozen whole blood, isolated PBMCs, or DNA extracted from either of those sample types. TCRbeta CDR3 regions were amplified from genomic DNA using the immunoSEQ Assay, a bias-controlled multiplex PCR. The source study handled its data this way. The number of nucleated cells in each sample was estimated by amplification of reference gene primers within the assay. To quantify the absolute abundance of each unique TCRbeta CDR3 rearrangement, sequence reads were collapsed and filtered. Productive Simpson clonality was computed per sample as the square root of Simpson's diversity index over productive rearrangements. Not all clones reach the TCRdb copy of this immuneACCESS table, which keeps in-frame sequences only. Checked studies attribute under half of the gap to unresolved V genes and leave the rest unexplained. V and J calls and clone size are as listed in that table; D and trimming were resolved from the DNA. In this sample the table shows some 20,000 clones, 80% to 90% of which occur a single time. The ten biggest clones cover approximately 8.1% of the sample.

Paper-wide results and their limitations: How much clinical and demographic metadata was included differed by source and by participant, and the metadata was provided uncurated.

The rearrangement combines TRBV5-1 with TRBJ1-2, and possibly TRBD1, on 5 matching bases. This sequence originates from a woman aged 60-75 years with active COVID-19. Specimen: peripheral blood. The DNA reads as follows: TGCGCCAGCAGCTTCCGCACGGGGGACCTTTATGGCTACACCTTC. Translated, this is CASSFRTGDLYGYTF.